Listed below are T cell receptor beta chains from one sample, sequenced in a study of cytomegalovirus exposure and HLA in healthy donors. Libraries were prepared by immunoSEQ multiplex PCR; TCRdb keeps only in-frame clonotypes and omits some of them. The sample shows around 130,000 clones, around 78% of them seen only once. The sample was PBMCs. The receptors stem from a woman aged 50 to 60 in good health and CMV-seronegative. The CDR3 runs from the conserved cysteine through the conserved F or W.

>TRBV7-9|TRBJ2-7
CASSKPGTPFYEQYF
>TRBV19|TRBJ2-1
CASSIGLAGGPTDEQFF
>TRBV7-6|TRBJ2-7
CASSPGDRLASREQYF
>TRBV6-5|TRBJ1-5
CASRPATGNNQPQHF
>TRBV28|TRBJ1-5
CASSPLLTLQGSNQPQHF
>TRBV7-2|TRBJ1-4
CASSQTGSNEKLFF
>TRBV11-3|TRBJ2-5
CASSLDWAGEEETQYF
>TRBV30|TRBJ2-3
CAWSVKSASGRGDTQYF
>TRBV7-7|TRBJ2-7
CASNRDRSYEQYF
>TRBV19|TRBJ1-2
CASFPRDRGSGGYTF
>TRBV27|TRBJ1-5
CASSLRGTGQPQHF
>TRBV27|TRBJ1-1
CASSRQSIGRNTEAFF
>TRBV7-8|TRBJ2-7
CASSLRLRDFSEQYF
>TRBV27|TRBJ1-1
CASSNGGNTEAFF
>TRBV18|TRBJ2-5
CASSRDRGQETQYF
>TRBV19|TRBJ2-1
CATTQGAYEQFF
>TRBV5-6|TRBJ1-1
CASSLDRVIEAFF
>TRBV18|TRBJ2-5
CASSPNAGPQETQYF
>TRBV9|TRBJ1-4
CASSVGSDGNNEKLFF
>TRBV4-1|TRBJ2-5
CASSQDALQGVAETQYF
>TRBV7-2|TRBJ2-1
CASSDYVLMIRNEQFF
>TRBV19|TRBJ2-3
CASSQTGWADTQYF
>TRBV7-9|TRBJ1-4
CASSLEGADYEKLFF
>TRBV6-1|TRBJ2-7
CASSELEARGRYEQYF
>TRBV7-2|TRBJ2-3
CASSLVTITDTQYF
>TRBV4-2|TRBJ1-2
CASSQDQGTGTKNYGYTF
>TRBV6-5|TRBJ1-4
CASMDRINEKLFF
>TRBV5-1|TRBJ1-1
CASSLTGGRSNTEAFF
>TRBV4-3|TRBJ1-2
CASSQEVRTFYGYTF
>TRBV6-5|TRBJ2-7
CASSDAGSEQYF
>TRBV28|TRBJ1-2
CASRGSANYGYTF
>TRBV9|TRBJ2-3
CASSLGLAGGTDTQYF
>TRBV27|TRBJ2-7
CASRMDRGSYEQYF
>TRBV7-9|TRBJ2-7
CASSSVGTYPYEQYF
>TRBV2|TRBJ2-3
CASRPGLAGYTDTQYF
>TRBV27|TRBJ1-1
CASNQAGNTEAFF
>TRBV6-4|TRBJ2-3
CASSDSGGRGTDTQYF
>TRBV6-5|TRBJ2-1
CASSRRKTAEQFF
>TRBV7-9|TRBJ2-7
CASSDIHYEQYF
>TRBV6-5|TRBJ2-1
CASLGGVGSYNEQFF
>TRBV7-3|TRBJ2-5
CASSSGLGGTQYF
>TRBV29-1|TRBJ2-6
CSVSRQAGANVLTF